The clone carrying this T cell receptor (beta chain) was seen many times. What it binds is unknown. This sample was taken from a study of T cells after yellow fever vaccination. 5'RACE template switching generated TCR cDNA, adding a universal primer site and UMIs. From the 5' RACE reads, TCRdb called clonotypes with MiXCR, one entry per CDR3 protein. The profile covers approximately 74,000 distinct CDR3 sequences, with around 6.2% appearing a single time and 2.2% taken by the ten largest. General observations from the study: Abundant clonotypes from the bulk population could contaminate FACS-sorted repertoires.

V was trimmed by 0 bases and J by 1 base, leaving 9 bases between them. CDR1 and CDR2 from the germline V gene are SGHNT and YYREEE (reference sequence). This CDR3 spans 15 amino acids. The specimen comprised CD4+ T cells sorted from PBMCs, sampled approximately 15 days after the first yellow fever vaccination. V and J are TRBV5-4 and TRBJ2-3, with D tentatively TRBD2 (6 bases). This sequence was found in a young man who received the YFV17D yellow fever vaccine. CDR3 coding DNA: TGTGCCAGCAGCTTGGATGGCGGGGGCACAGATACGCAGTATTTT. Translated, it gives CASSLDGGGTDTQYF.